The T cell receptor (beta chain) described here comes from a study of T cell responses to AZD1222 COVID-19 vaccine. Findings and limits, study-wide: The CD4 TCRs associated with vaccination extended across spike and predominated at 160-218 and 743-854. Close to half of spike-specific TCRs reportedly recognize unmutated variant regions.

Generated by immunoSEQ multiplex PCR, the TCRdb table keeps only in-frame clones and is missing some. The sample has some 71,000 clones, around 84% seen once. J gave up 7 bases and V 5 bases, and 10 bases lay outside the gene matches. CDR1 is SQVTM, CDR2 ANQGSEA, per germline. This CDR3 is 15 amino acids long. This clone was seen only once. What it binds is unknown. The sequence came from an adult in good health. Here the sequenced sample was peripheral blood, taken on day 0 of AZD1222 vaccination. The V gene is TRBV29-1, the J gene TRBJ2-1; 11 bases line up with TRBD2. CDR3 protein: CSVTFLAGGQNEQFF. In nucleotides, the CDR3 is TGCAGCGTTACTTTCCTAGCGGGGGGCCAAAATGAGCAGTTCTTC.